The source of this T cell receptor beta chain is a study of Ad26.COV2.S vaccination and SARS-CoV-2 variants. The CDR3 runs to 13 residues. The germline V gene encodes CDR1 MNHEY and CDR2 SMNVEV (reference sequence). V was trimmed by 4 bases and J by 4 bases, leaving 9 bases between them. Documented treatment: about 20 received Ad26.COV2.S at low or high dose, single or two shots; roughly five received placebo; per-sample allocation not given. Specimen acquisition occurred on day 63 following the initial vaccine or placebo injection. The method was immunoSEQ multiplex PCR; TCRdb's version includes in-frame clones alone and lacks a portion of them. Of about 370,000 clones in the sample, 88% were seen once.

The V and J genes are TRBV27 and TRBJ2-3; D gene ambiguous. The receptor comes from a person aged 18-65 years who received the Ad26.COV2.S COVID-19 vaccine or a placebo. Sequenced material: peripheral blood, taken in a trial of Ad26.COV2.S vaccine versus placebo. Here the CDR3 DNA reads TGTGCCAGCAGTTATAATACGGCAGATACGCAGTATTTT. As protein: CASSYNTADTQYF.